This T cell receptor (beta chain) was profiled in a study of cytotoxic CD8 clonotypes in ibrutinib-treated CLL. Study-level points and caveats: Public clonotypes (which were uncommon) either contracted or remained stable on treatment.

This CDR3 contains 13 residues. V lost 4 bases to trimming and J lost 3 bases, with 9 bases between them. The germline V gene encodes CDR1 SGHVS and CDR2 FQNEAQ. As for this clone: Antigen specificity is unknown.

The protocol was immunoSEQ multiplex PCR, while the TCRdb copy is restricted to in-frame clones and leaves out a portion. This table holds about 140,000 clones, less than 95% found once. The TCR sequence derives from a human donor with chronic lymphocytic leukemia. The specimen comprised PBMCs, sampled after 12 months of ibrutinib treatment. This chain uses TRBV7-8 with TRBJ2-5; possible D gene TRBD2, 6 bases. The CDR3 DNA reads as TGTGCCAGCAGCTCAAAGCGGGAAGAGACCCAGTACTTC. This codes for CASSSKREETQYF.